These 3 T cell receptor beta chains originate from one sample sequenced in a study of a mutant IDH1 vaccine in newly diagnosed glioma. The time point was: week 5, during vaccination. Doses of 300 ug of mutant IDH1 20-mer peptide were given with topical imiquimod. Measured with immunoSEQ multiplex PCR; TCRdb has only the in-frame clones, and not every one. This sample has fewer than 70,000 clones, with around 90% found just once. These receptors have no identified antigens. The sequenced sample was PBMCs, obtained from a glioma patient whose treatment included an IDH1 peptide vaccine. The receptors shown here come from a woman aged 40 to 49 with glioma.

This chain's CDR3 is CASSPDPSGNTIYF. The CDR3 coding sequence is TGTGCCAGCAGCCCAGACCCTTCTGGAAACACCATATATTTT. The J gene is TRBJ1-3, the V gene TRBV5-4, with no clear D. Germline V gives CDR1 SGHNT, CDR2 YYREEE (reference sequence). With 4 bases removed from V and 1 base from J, the gap between germline ends came to 9 bases. The CDR3 is 14 residues long.

This chain links TRBV2 with TRBJ2-5; no clear D. The V gene's germline CDR1 is SNHLY and CDR2 FYNNEI. The ends were cut back, 6 bases at V and 1 base at J, with 3 bases in the middle. This CDR3 spans 11 amino acids. DNA of the CDR3: TGTGCCAGCAGGGTCCAAGAGACCCAGTACTTC. Amino acid sequence: CASRVQETQYF.

V usage is TRBV4-1 and J usage is TRBJ2-7; TRBD1 aligns across 9 bases. After removal of 8 bases from V and 2 bases from J, the junction contained 4 bases not matched to a gene. This CDR3 spans 13 amino acids. CDR1 and CDR2 (germline): MGHRA, YSYEKL. CDR3 nucleotides: TGCGCCAGCGGCCGGGACAGGGCCTACGAGCAGTACTTC. This codes for CASGRDRAYEQYF.